The T cell receptor (beta chain) described here comes from a study of blood T cell repertoires in COVID-19. Study-wide context: PBMCs, B-cell-depleted T cells, or T cells were the source of the cDNA or gDNA that made up the material.

Recruits, aged roughly 18 to 100 years, lived in 20 to 30 US areas. Cohorts were assigned according to the clinical history that participants reported. Original handling: Amplifying reference gene primers gave estimates of nucleated cell counts. Produced via immunoSEQ multiplex PCR; TCRdb's table is partial and in-frame only. That table gives V, J and clone size, and the DNA gave D and trimming. The sample contains approximately 380,000 clones, approximately 90% of which appear only once. The CDR3 covers 17 residues. V lost 3 bases and J lost 3, with 18 bases in between. Per the germline V gene, CDR1 is KGHDR and CDR2 is SFDVKD.

The chain joins TRBV24-1 to TRBJ2-3, with D perhaps TRBD2 (6 bases). Material for sequencing was PBMCs or T cells enriched from blood (not recorded which). The sequence was collected from a woman aged 18-29 years who had recovered from COVID-19. CDR3 sequence reads: CATSDPLGGKETDTQYF. In nucleotides, the CDR3 is TGTGCCACCAGTGATCCCCTTGGGGGGAAGGAAACAGATACGCAGTATTTT.